The rows below give T cell receptor beta chains drawn from one sample of a study of metastatic and nonmetastatic thyroid tumors. TCRdb reprocessed the PCR reads via MiXCR. The table has under 20,000 clones, approximately 23% seen once. The sequenced sample was tumor tissue. These receptors originate from a female donor with papillary thyroid cancer or a benign thyroid nodule (not recorded which). Some clones in this sample may be carry-over from other donors' samples. CDR3s include the opening cysteine and the closing phenylalanine or tryptophan. The order of the fields is J gene, V gene, clone size, D gene, CDR3 DNA, CDR3 protein. D genes are given only for firm matches. Expanded clones are given a class, and other clones once, few, many or no size at all.

j_gene: TRBJ2-3
v_gene: TRBV19
abundance: many
d_gene: TRBD2
CDR3nt: TGTGCCAGTAAGAGCGGGAGAAGCACAGATACGCAGTATTTT
CDR3aa: CASKSGRSTDTQYF

j_gene: TRBJ2-7
v_gene: TRBV20-1
abundance: NA
d_gene: NA
CDR3nt: TGCAGTGCCCCCCGAGCAGCCGCCCCCTACGAGCAGTACTTC
CDR3aa: CSAPRAAAPYEQYF

j_gene: TRBJ2-7
v_gene: TRBV13
abundance: medium-sized
d_gene: TRBD2
CDR3nt: TGTGCCAGCAGCTACACGGGAGGCCCATACGAGCAGTACTTC
CDR3aa: CASSYTGGPYEQYF

j_gene: TRBJ2-7
v_gene: TRBV7-9
abundance: many
d_gene: NA
CDR3nt: TGTGCCAGCAGCAGCGGACAGAGCTTGGGGGGTCAGTACTTC
CDR3aa: CASSSGQSLGGQYF

j_gene: TRBJ2-7
v_gene: TRBV6-1
abundance: few
d_gene: NA
CDR3nt: TGTGCCAGCAGACGGGACACGACGGGCGAGCAGTACTTC
CDR3aa: CASRRDTTGEQYF

j_gene: TRBJ2-7
v_gene: TRBV6-1
abundance: NA
d_gene: NA
CDR3nt: TGTGCCAGTCGACCCCCGGGACCCTTAACCCACGGCGAGCAGTACTTC
CDR3aa: CASRPPGPLTHGEQYF

j_gene: TRBJ1-6
v_gene: TRBV6-2/TRBV6-3
abundance: few
d_gene: NA
CDR3nt: TGTGCCAGCCTACCAAGGGGAGAGTGGAGTTCACCCCTCCACTTT
CDR3aa: CASLPRGEWSSPLHF

j_gene: TRBJ2-7
v_gene: TRBV28
abundance: medium-sized
d_gene: TRBD1
CDR3nt: TGTGCCAGCAGCCTGACAGGGGGGTCCTACGAGCAGTACTTC
CDR3aa: CASSLTGGSYEQYF

j_gene: TRBJ2-7
v_gene: TRBV11-2
abundance: NA
d_gene: NA
CDR3nt: TGTGCCAGCAGCTTAAGACCTGGGAAGGCCAAACACTACGAGCAGTACTTC
CDR3aa: CASSLRPGKAKHYEQYF

j_gene: TRBJ1-3
v_gene: TRBV3-1
abundance: NA
d_gene: TRBD1
CDR3nt: TGTGCCAGCAGCCAAAAAAGGGCAGGGGGCCCCTCTGGAAACACCATATATTTT
CDR3aa: CASSQKRAGGPSGNTIYF

j_gene: TRBJ2-1
v_gene: TRBV6-1
abundance: many
d_gene: NA
CDR3nt: TGTGCCAGCTGTAAAAGCGGCGGACTCTACAATGAGCAGTTCTTC
CDR3aa: CASCKSGGLYNEQFF

j_gene: TRBJ1-3
v_gene: TRBV2
abundance: NA
d_gene: TRBD1
CDR3nt: TGTGCCAGCAGTCAACAGGGGACTCGTACTGGAAACACCATATATTTT
CDR3aa: CASSQQGTRTGNTIYF

j_gene: TRBJ2-2
v_gene: TRBV30
abundance: NA
d_gene: TRBD1
CDR3nt: TGTGCCTGGGGGACAGTGGCGGGCGAGCTGTTTTTT
CDR3aa: CAWGTVAGELFF

j_gene: TRBJ2-1
v_gene: TRBV11-2
abundance: NA
d_gene: NA
CDR3nt: TGTGCCAGCAGCCTCGTACCCGGGGACCCCCCCTACAATGAGCAGTTCTTC
CDR3aa: CASSLVPGDPPYNEQFF

j_gene: TRBJ1-4
v_gene: TRBV5-1
abundance: NA
d_gene: NA
CDR3nt: TGCGCCAGCGGTTCTGGGGGGCTAATTGAAAAACTGTTTTTT
CDR3aa: CASGSGGLIEKLFF